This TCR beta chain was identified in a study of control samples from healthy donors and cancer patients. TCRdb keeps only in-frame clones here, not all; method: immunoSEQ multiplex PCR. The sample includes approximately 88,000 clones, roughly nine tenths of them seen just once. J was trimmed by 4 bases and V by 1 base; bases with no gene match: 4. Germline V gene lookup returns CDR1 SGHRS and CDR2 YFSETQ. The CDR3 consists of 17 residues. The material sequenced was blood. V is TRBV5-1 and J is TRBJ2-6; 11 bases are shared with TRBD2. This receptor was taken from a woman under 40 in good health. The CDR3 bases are TGCGCCAGCAGCTTGACTAGCGGGGGCTCCGGGGCCAACGTCCTGACTTTC. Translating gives CASSLTSGGSGANVLTF.